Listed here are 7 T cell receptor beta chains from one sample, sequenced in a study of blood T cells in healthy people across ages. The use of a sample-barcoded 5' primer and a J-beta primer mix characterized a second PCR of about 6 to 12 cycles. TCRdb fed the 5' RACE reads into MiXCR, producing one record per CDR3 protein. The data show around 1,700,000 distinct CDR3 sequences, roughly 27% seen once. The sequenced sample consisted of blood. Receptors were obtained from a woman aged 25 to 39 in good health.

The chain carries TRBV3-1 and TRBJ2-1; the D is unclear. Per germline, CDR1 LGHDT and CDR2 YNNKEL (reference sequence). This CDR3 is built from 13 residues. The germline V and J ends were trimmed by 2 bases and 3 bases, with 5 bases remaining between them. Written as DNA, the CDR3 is TGTGCCAGCAGCCAACTAAACTACAATGAGCAGTTCTTC. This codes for CASSQLNYNEQFF.

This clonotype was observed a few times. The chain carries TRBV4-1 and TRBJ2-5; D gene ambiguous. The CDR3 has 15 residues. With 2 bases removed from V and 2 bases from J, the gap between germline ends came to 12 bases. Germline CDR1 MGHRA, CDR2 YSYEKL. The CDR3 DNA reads TGCGCCAGCAGCCAACTCCCGCTGCGGCAAGAGACCCAGTACTTC. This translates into CASSQLPLRQETQYF.

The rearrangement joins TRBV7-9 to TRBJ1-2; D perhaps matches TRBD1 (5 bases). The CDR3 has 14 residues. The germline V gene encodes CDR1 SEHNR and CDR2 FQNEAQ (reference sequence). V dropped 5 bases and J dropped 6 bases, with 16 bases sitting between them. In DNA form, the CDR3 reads TGTGCCAGCAGCCACAGTTTATCAGGGCATGGCTACACCTTC. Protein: CASSHSLSGHGYTF.

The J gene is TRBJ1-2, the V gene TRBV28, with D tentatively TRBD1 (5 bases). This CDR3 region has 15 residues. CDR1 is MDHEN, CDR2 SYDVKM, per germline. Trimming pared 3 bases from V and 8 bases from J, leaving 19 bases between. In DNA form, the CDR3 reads TGTGCCAGCAGTTTTGAGGGAAGGGGCCTCCGGGGCTACACCTTC. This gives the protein CASSFEGRGLRGYTF.

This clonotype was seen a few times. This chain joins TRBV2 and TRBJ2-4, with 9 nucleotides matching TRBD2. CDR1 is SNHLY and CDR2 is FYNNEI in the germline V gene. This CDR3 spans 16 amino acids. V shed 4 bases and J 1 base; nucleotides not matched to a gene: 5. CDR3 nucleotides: TGTGCCAGCAGTGGACTAGCGGTGGTGGCCAAAAACATTCAGTACTTC. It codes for CASSGLAVVAKNIQYF.

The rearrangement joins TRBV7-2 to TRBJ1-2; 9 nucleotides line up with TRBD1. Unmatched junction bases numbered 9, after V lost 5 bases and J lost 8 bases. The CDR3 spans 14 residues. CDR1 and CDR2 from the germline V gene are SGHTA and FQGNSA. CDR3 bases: TGTGCCAGCAGCGTATCGGGACAGGGAGTAGGCTACACCTTC. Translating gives CASSVSGQGVGYTF.

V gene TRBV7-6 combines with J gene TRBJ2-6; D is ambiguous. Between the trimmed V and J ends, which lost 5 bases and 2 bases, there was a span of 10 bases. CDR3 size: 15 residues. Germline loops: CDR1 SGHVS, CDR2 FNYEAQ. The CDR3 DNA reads TGTGCCAGCAGCACTCTCTCGGCTGGGGCCAACGTCCTGACTTTC. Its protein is CASSTLSAGANVLTF.